What follows are 32 T cell receptor beta chains derived from one specimen sequenced in a study of shared clonotypes between healthy human individuals (dated by TCRdb to 2020 to 2021). CD8 naive samples consisted of CD45RO-negative cells that were positively selected for CCR7, yielding a CD45RA+CCR7+ population without TemRA cells. Library generation was performed with the immunoSEQ multiplex PCR assay. TCRdb obtained this table from immuneACCESS and retained in-frame rearrangements with V and J assigned. These tables miss some clones; where compared with another copy, unresolved V genes account for less than half of the shortfall, and the remainder is unexplained. The table for this sample lists millions of clones; roughly 91% of them were counted only once. The biggest ten clones account for 1.5% to 2% of the sample. The specimen was naive CD8+ T cells from PBMCs. The cell subset or site label, read with the paper, signifies: CD45RA+CCR7+. The receptors shown here come from a man aged 18 to 30 in good health. Some clones in this sample may be carry-over from other donors' samples.

This chain connects TRBV7-9 to TRBJ2-7, with D maybe TRBD1 (7 bases). With 3 bases removed from V and 0 bases from J, the gap between germline ends came to 21 bases. The CDR3 sequence is 18 residues long. Germline V gene data show CDR1 as SEHNR and CDR2 as FQNEAQ (reference sequence). DNA for the CDR3: TGTGCCAGCAGCTTGCGAGTGCAGGGGGGAGGAAGCTCCTACGAGCAGTACTTC. This translates into CASSLRVQGGGSSYEQYF. The full variable domain, rest sourced from reference TRBV7-9 and TRBJ2-7, is DTGVSQNPRHKITKRGQNVTFRCDPISEHNRLYWYRQTLGQGPEFLTYFQNEAQLEKSRLLSDRFSAERPKGSFSTLEIQRTEQGDSAMYLCASSLRVQGGGSSYEQYFGPGTRLTVT.

The V call is TRBV28, the J call TRBJ1-2; D unresolved. Germline-derived CDR1 and CDR2 are MDHEN and SYDVKM. The V and J ends lost 2 bases and 0 bases respectively, with 19 bases between them. The CDR3 contains 18 residues. The CDR3 bases are TGTGCCAGCAGTTTAAAGAGGGAAAAGACGGCAGCTAACTATGGCTACACCTTC. Amino acid sequence: CASSLKREKTAANYGYTF.

This sequence joins TRBV5-1 and TRBJ2-2; D is unclear. The CDR3 loop spans 16 amino acids. Germline CDR1 SGHRS, CDR2 YFSETQ. Between the trimmed V and J ends, which lost 0 bases and 1 base, there was a span of 10 bases. This chain's CDR3 is CASSLVRTVNTGELFF. The CDR3, as DNA: TGCGCCAGCAGCTTGGTTCGGACGGTGAACACCGGGGAGCTGTTTTTT.

The chain is built from TRBV4-2 and TRBJ2-7; no firm D call. There are 13 residues in the CDR3. V was clipped by 4 bases and J by 0 bases, with 7 bases between them. Germline CDR1 reads LGHNA; CDR2 reads YNFKEQ. The CDR3 coding sequence is TGTGCCAGCAGCCCGGGTCCCTCCTACGAGCAGTACTTC. Translated: CASSPGPSYEQYF.

The rearrangement links TRBV4-1 to TRBJ2-6; 9 bases align to TRBD1. The length of the CDR3 is 21 residues. V shed 2 bases and J 0 bases; nucleotides not matched to a gene: 14. Germline V gene lookup returns CDR1 MGHRA and CDR2 YSYEKL. The CDR3 coding sequence is TGCGCCAGCAGCCAACCTCCGGGGTGGGACAGGGACCCCTCTGGGGCCAACGTCCTGACTTTC. Its protein is CASSQPPGWDRDPSGANVLTF.

The genes are TRBV19 and TRBJ2-7, with D possibly TRBD2 on 5 matching bases. This CDR3 region has 14 residues. Germline V gives CDR1 LNHDA, CDR2 SQIVND (reference sequence). Trimming left V 1 base short and J 6 bases short, with 13 bases between. The CDR3 spells CASSIAGEPLEQYF. CDR3 nucleotides: TGTGCCAGTAGTATAGCCGGGGAACCTCTCGAGCAGTACTTC.

The rearrangement links TRBV9 to TRBJ1-1; D remains unclear. V lost 7 bases and J lost 2, with 12 bases in between. The CDR3 is 13 residues long. CDR1 is SGDLS and CDR2 is YYNGEE in the germline V gene. The CDR3 protein is CASAISGNTEAFF. DNA for the CDR3: TGTGCCAGCGCCATTTCGGGTAACACTGAAGCTTTCTTT.

The V gene is TRBV29-1, the J gene TRBJ1-2; unclear D gene. This CDR3 is built from 15 residues. Trimming cost V 7 bases and J 4 bases, with 22 bases left between them. The V gene's germline CDR1 is SQVTM and CDR2 ANQGSEA. CDR3 region: CSEKGPGFRGYGYTF. Written as DNA, the CDR3 is TGCAGCGAAAAGGGCCCCGGCTTCCGGGGCTATGGCTACACCTTC.

V gene TRBV7-8 combines with J gene TRBJ1-1; 12 bases match TRBD1. After removal of 4 bases from V and 10 bases from J, the junction contained 10 bases not matched to a gene. The CDR3 runs to 15 residues. Germline-derived CDR1 and CDR2 are SGHVS and FQNEAQ. CDR3 DNA: TGTGCCAGCAGCTCCAGCATGGGACAGGGGGCGGGAGCTTTCTTT. Protein: CASSSSMGQGAGAFF.

Regarding this clone: The same CDR3 is also encoded by other DNA sequences in this sample. The CDR3 spells CASSLRPRNTEAFF. CDR3 bases: TGTGCCAGCAGTTTAAGGCCGCGGAACACTGAAGCTTTCTTT. The genes are TRBV28 and TRBJ1-1; D gene uncertain. Trimming pared 2 bases from V and 1 base from J, leaving 8 bases between. The CDR3 spans 14 residues. Looked up from germline, CDR1 is MDHEN and CDR2 is SYDVKM.

The V gene is TRBV7-8, the J gene TRBJ2-1; weak D call: TRBD1 (5 bases). CDR1 is SGHVS and CDR2 is FQNEAQ in the germline V gene. The CDR3 contains 16 residues. The germline V and J ends were trimmed by 1 base and 0 bases, with 10 bases remaining between them. CDR3 in DNA: TGTGCCAGCAGCTTAGGGGGCAGGGTCTCCTACAATGAGCAGTTCTTC. It translates to CASSLGGRVSYNEQFF.

This rearrangement joins TRBV4-2 to TRBJ2-7; D is undetermined. Trimming left V 1 base short and J 0 bases short, with 13 bases between. The CDR3 consists of 16 residues. In germline, CDR1 is LGHNA, CDR2 YNFKEQ. DNA of the CDR3: TGTGCCAGCAGCCAAGGGGATACTGGGTCCTCCTACGAGCAGTACTTC. Its translation: CASSQGDTGSSYEQYF.

This chain uses TRBV4-2 with TRBJ2-7; 8 nucleotides agree with TRBD2. The CDR3 extends over 17 amino acids. V trimming: 2 bases; J trimming: 3 bases; junction bases outside the gene matches: 12. The germline gives CDR1 LGHNA, CDR2 YNFKEQ. As DNA, the CDR3 is TGTGCCAGCAGCCAACCCTCGGGGGGGATGAATAACTACGAGCAGTACTTC. This sequence encodes CASSQPSGGMNNYEQYF.

V gene TRBV28 combines with J gene TRBJ2-5, with D perhaps TRBD2 (6 bases). The CDR3 totals 18 residues. V gave up 5 bases and J gave up 0 bases, with 22 bases separating them. Germline CDR1 and CDR2: MDHEN and SYDVKM. The DNA of the CDR3 is TGTGCCAGCAGTCAAGACGGGGCCGCGAGGAGGGACCAAGAGACCCAGTACTTC. Its protein is CASSQDGAARRDQETQYF. Using reference TRBV28 and TRBJ2-5 for the parts outside the CDR3, the full variable domain is DVKVTQSSRYLVKRTGEKVFLECVQDMDHENMFWYRQDPGLGLRLIYFSYDVKMKEKGDIPEGYSVSREKKERFSLILESASTNQTSMYLCASSQDGAARRDQETQYFGPGTRLLVL.

This clone appeared once. The V and J genes are TRBV19 and TRBJ2-5; tentatively, D is TRBD1 or TRBD2 (5 bases each). The V and J ends lost 7 bases and 1 base respectively, with 13 bases between them. Germline loops: CDR1 LNHDA, CDR2 SQIVND (reference sequence). The CDR3 is 14 amino acids. The CDR3 reads CASTRWGSQETQYF. CDR3 coding DNA: TGTGCCAGTACCCGGTGGGGGTCCCAAGAGACCCAGTACTTC. Together with reference TRBV19 and TRBJ2-5, the CDR3 gives the full variable domain: DGGITQSPKYLFRKEGQNVTLSCEQNLNHDAMYWYRQDPGQGLRLIYYSQIVNDFQKGDIAEGYSVSREKKESFPLTVTSAQKNPTAFYLCASTRWGSQETQYFGPGTRLLVL.

V gene TRBV27 combines with J gene TRBJ1-5; D is uncertain. CDR1 and CDR2 (germline): MNHEY, SMNVEV (reference sequence). V was clipped by 3 bases and J by 2 bases, with 11 bases between them. The CDR3 is 15 amino acids. The DNA of the CDR3 is TGTGCCAGCAGTTTGTACAGCTTGGGCAATCAGCCCCAGCATTTT. The encoded protein is CASSLYSLGNQPQHF.

The J gene is TRBJ2-2, the V gene TRBV28; 8 nucleotides agree with TRBD2. The CDR3 extends over 16 amino acids. The V gene's germline CDR1 is MDHEN and CDR2 SYDVKM. Trimming took 3 bases from V and 6 from J; bases not matched to a gene: 9. The CDR3 sequence is CASSFPEREPPGELFF. CDR3 nucleotides: TGTGCCAGCAGTTTCCCAGAGCGGGAGCCCCCCGGGGAGCTGTTTTTT.

This chain connects TRBV7-9 to TRBJ1-5; 8 bases match TRBD1. The CDR3 sequence is 13 residues long. Germline V gene sequence: CDR1 SEHNR, CDR2 FQNEAQ (reference sequence). J gave up 6 bases and V 5 bases, and 3 bases lay outside the gene matches. CDR3 in DNA: TGTGCCAGCAGCGTAGACAGGGGTCAGCCCCAGCATTTT. Encoded protein: CASSVDRGQPQHF.

This clone occurred a few times. The chain carries TRBV4-1 and TRBJ2-2, with D unresolved. The ends were cut back, 1 base at V and 7 bases at J, with 16 bases in the middle. The V gene's germline CDR1 is MGHRA and CDR2 YSYEKL. There are 16 residues in the CDR3. The CDR3 here is CASSQAPRPTGGELFF. The CDR3 DNA follows: TGCGCCAGCAGCCAAGCCCCCAGGCCGACGGGCGGGGAGCTGTTTTTT.

This CDR3 is CASSTGTGDNQPQHF. In nucleotides, the CDR3 is TGTGCCAGCAGTACCGGGACAGGGGATAATCAGCCCCAGCATTTT. This chain connects TRBV6-1 to TRBJ1-5, with 10 bases lining up with TRBD1. V dropped 5 bases and J dropped 4; count of bases not matched to a gene: 5. CDR1 is MNHNS and CDR2 is SASEGT in the germline V gene. CDR3 length: 15 residues.

The CDR3 sequence: CASRPDSGGSGNTIYF. For the CDR3, the DNA is TGTGCCAGCAGGCCCGATAGTGGGGGCAGTGGAAACACCATATATTTT. The V gene is TRBV2, the J gene TRBJ1-3; D is possibly TRBD1 (6 bases). The CDR3 is made up of 16 amino acids. Germline lookup yields CDR1 SNHLY and CDR2 FYNNEI. The V end lost 6 bases, the J end lost 3 bases, and 18 bases lay between the germline ends.

The chain employs TRBV5-6 and TRBJ2-3; 8 positions agree with TRBD1. Germline lookup yields CDR1 SGHDT and CDR2 YYEEEE. V was pared by 4 bases and J by 4 bases, with 8 bases of the junction left unmatched. There are 15 residues in the CDR3. The CDR3 loop is CASSHGQGIADTQYF. The CDR3 bases are TGTGCCAGCAGCCACGGACAGGGTATAGCAGATACGCAGTATTTT.

The chain couples TRBV7-3 to TRBJ2-5; 11 nucleotides line up with TRBD2. This CDR3 spans 17 amino acids. Germline V gene sequence: CDR1 SGHTA, CDR2 FQGTGA. V gave up 2 bases and J gave up 2 bases; unmatched junction bases: 7. CDR3 protein: CASSLYPGLAAQETQYF. In DNA, the CDR3 is TGTGCCAGCAGCTTATACCCGGGACTAGCGGCTCAAGAGACCCAGTACTTC.

Concerning this clone itself: This specimen includes other DNA sequences encoding the same CDR3. CDR3 protein: CASSPRTGTYEQYF. CDR3 nucleotides: TGTGCCAGCAGTCCACGGACTGGAACCTACGAGCAGTACTTC. The rearrangement uses TRBV27 and TRBJ2-7; the D gene is possibly TRBD2 (5 bases). Germline lookup yields CDR1 MNHEY and CDR2 SMNVEV (reference sequence). The CDR3 is made up of 14 amino acids. Between the trimmed V and J ends, which lost 5 bases and 2 bases, there was a span of 13 bases.

The J gene is TRBJ2-1, the V gene TRBV5-4, with TRBD2 identical over 10 bases. Germline CDR1 SGHNT, CDR2 YYREEE (reference sequence). Losses at the gene ends were 2 bases for V and 7 bases for J; bases not matched to a gene: 6. The CDR3 is 15 residues long. The CDR3 DNA reads as TGTGCCAGCAGCTTCCTAGCGGGAGCCAGGAATGAGCAGTTCTTC. Translated, it gives CASSFLAGARNEQFF.

This chain connects TRBV13 to TRBJ2-2, with no clear D. The germline V gene has CDR1 PRHDT and CDR2 FYEKMQ (reference sequence). Deletions cut 5 bases from V and 4 bases from J, with 23 bases between. The CDR3 consists of 18 residues. The CDR3 DNA sequence: TGTGCCAGCAGCCAGGCCCCTCTTGGCGCTTCGGGCACCGGGGAGCTGTTTTTT. The encoded protein is CASSQAPLGASGTGELFF.

The rearrangement joins TRBV20-1 to TRBJ2-1; D unresolved. Trimming stripped 4 bases from V and 7 bases from J, with 5 bases between. Germline values: CDR1 DFQATT, CDR2 SNEGSKA (reference sequence). The CDR3 runs 10 residues. Written as DNA, the CDR3 is TGCAGTGCTATCGAAAATGAGCAGTTCTTC. It is translated as CSAIENEQFF.

V usage is TRBV5-6 and J usage is TRBJ2-3, with 7 bases aligning to TRBD2. V lost 0 bases to trimming and J lost 6 bases; unmatched junction nucleotides: 10. Germline CDR1 reads SGHDT; CDR2 reads YYEEEE. The CDR3 has 16 residues. The CDR3 bases are TGTGCCAGCAGCTTGGATGGCCCGGGAGGCTGGGATACGCAGTATTTT. This codes for CASSLDGPGGWDTQYF.

V usage is TRBV25-1 and J usage is TRBJ1-1; D not certain. The germline V gene encodes CDR1 MGHDK and CDR2 SYGVNS. CDR3 size: 11 residues. V lost 1 base and J 6 bases, leaving 3 bases between the germline ends. The CDR3 DNA is TGTGCCAGCAGTGAATTAGCTGAAGCTTTCTTT. Protein product: CASSELAEAFF.

This clone was recorded only once. In nucleotides, the CDR3 is TGTGCCAGCAGCGTATCAGGGATCCCGGGCAGGACCTACGAGCAGTACTTC. Amino acids: CASSVSGIPGRTYEQYF. The chain couples TRBV9 to TRBJ2-7; weak D call: TRBD1 (5 bases). Deletions cut 1 base from V and 2 bases from J, with 19 bases between. The germline CDR1 and CDR2 sequences are SGDLS and YYNGEE. This CDR3 spans 17 amino acids.

The V gene is TRBV5-5, the J gene TRBJ1-2, with 8 bases lining up with TRBD1. Losses at the gene ends were 4 bases for V and 7 bases for J; bases not matched to a gene: 12. The CDR3 runs to 15 residues. Germline V gives CDR1 SGHKS, CDR2 YYEKEE (reference sequence). The CDR3: CASSEGRQGSTGYTF. The DNA of the CDR3 is TGTGCCAGCAGCGAGGGCCGACAGGGGTCAACTGGCTACACCTTC. The full variable domain, in which reference TRBV5-5 and TRBJ1-2 provide the parts outside the CDR3, is DAGVTQSPTHLIKTRGQQVTLRCSPISGHKSVSWYQQVLGQGPQFIFQYYEKEERGRGNFPDRFSARQFPNYSSELNVNALLLGDSALYLCASSEGRQGSTGYTFGSGTRLTVV.

This rearrangement joins TRBV11-1 to TRBJ1-1; 9 nucleotides agree with TRBD1. This CDR3 is built from 14 residues. Germline CDR1 and CDR2: SGHAT and FQDESV (reference sequence). V lost 5 bases to trimming and J lost 4 bases; unmatched junction nucleotides: 5. The CDR3 DNA follows: TGTGCCAGCAGCCTACAGGGGGCGGTCACTGAAGCTTTCTTT. This gives the protein CASSLQGAVTEAFF. Based on the CDR3 plus reference TRBV11-1 and TRBJ1-1, the full variable domain is EAEVAQSPRYKITEKSQAVAFWCDPISGHATLYWYRQILGQGPELLVQFQDESVVDDSQLPKDRFSAERLKGVDSTLKIQPAELGDSAMYLCASSLQGAVTEAFFGQGTRLTVV.